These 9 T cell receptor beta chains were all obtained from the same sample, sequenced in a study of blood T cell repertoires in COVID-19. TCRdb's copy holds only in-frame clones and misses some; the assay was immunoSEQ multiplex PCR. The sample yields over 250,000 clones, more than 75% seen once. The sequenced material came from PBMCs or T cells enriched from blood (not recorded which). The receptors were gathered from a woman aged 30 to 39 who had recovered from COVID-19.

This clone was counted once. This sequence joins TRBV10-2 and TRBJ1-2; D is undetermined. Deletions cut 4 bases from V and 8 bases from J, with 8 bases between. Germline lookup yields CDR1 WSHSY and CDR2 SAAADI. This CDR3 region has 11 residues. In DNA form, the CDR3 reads TGCGCCAGCAGTGCCCCGGGGGGCTACACCTTC. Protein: CASSAPGGYTF.

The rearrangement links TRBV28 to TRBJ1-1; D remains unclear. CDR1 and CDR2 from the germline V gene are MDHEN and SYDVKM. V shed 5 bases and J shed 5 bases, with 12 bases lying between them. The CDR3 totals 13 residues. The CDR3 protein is CASSRRAGTEAFF. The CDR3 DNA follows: TGTGCCAGCAGTCGACGGGCGGGGACTGAAGCTTTCTTT.

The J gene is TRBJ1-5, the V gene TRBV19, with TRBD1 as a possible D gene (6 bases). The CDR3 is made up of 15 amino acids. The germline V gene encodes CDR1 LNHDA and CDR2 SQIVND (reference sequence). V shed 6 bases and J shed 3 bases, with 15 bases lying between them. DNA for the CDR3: TGTGCCAGTAGCCCCACAGGGAACCCCAATCAGCCCCAGCATTTT. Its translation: CASSPTGNPNQPQHF.

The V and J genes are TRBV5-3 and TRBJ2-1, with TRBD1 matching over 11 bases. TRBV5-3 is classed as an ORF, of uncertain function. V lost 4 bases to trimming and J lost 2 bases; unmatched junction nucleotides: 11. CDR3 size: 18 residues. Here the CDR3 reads CARSGWDRGYQPYNEQFF. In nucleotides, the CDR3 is TGTGCCAGAAGCGGGTGGGACAGGGGGTACCAACCCTACAATGAGCAGTTCTTC.

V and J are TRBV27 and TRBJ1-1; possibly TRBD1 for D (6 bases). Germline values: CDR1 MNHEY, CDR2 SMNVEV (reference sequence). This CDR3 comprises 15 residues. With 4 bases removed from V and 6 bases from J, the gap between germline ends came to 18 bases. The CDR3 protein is CASSYVQGRVAEAFF. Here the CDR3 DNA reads TGTGCCAGCAGTTACGTGCAGGGGAGGGTTGCTGAAGCTTTCTTT.

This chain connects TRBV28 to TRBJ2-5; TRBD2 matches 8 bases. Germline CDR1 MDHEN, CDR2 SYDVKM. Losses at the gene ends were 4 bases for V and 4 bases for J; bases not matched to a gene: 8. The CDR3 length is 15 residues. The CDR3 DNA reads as TGTGCCAGCAGTTCCCCCGGGGGGGCCCGAGAGACCCAGTACTTC. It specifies CASSSPGGARETQYF.

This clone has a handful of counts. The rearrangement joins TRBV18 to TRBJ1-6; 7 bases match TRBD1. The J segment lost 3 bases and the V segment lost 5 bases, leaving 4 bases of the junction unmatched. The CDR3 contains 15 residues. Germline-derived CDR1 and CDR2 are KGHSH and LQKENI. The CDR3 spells CASSSRDSYNSPLHF. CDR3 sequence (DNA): TGTGCCAGCTCATCAAGGGACAGCTATAATTCACCCCTCCACTTT. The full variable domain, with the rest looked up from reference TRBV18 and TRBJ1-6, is NAGVMQNPRHLVRRRGQEARLRCSPMKGHSHVYWYRQLPEEGLKFMVYLQKENIIDESGMPKERFSAEFPKEGPSILRIQQVVRGDSAAYFCASSSRDSYNSPLHFGNGTRLTVT.

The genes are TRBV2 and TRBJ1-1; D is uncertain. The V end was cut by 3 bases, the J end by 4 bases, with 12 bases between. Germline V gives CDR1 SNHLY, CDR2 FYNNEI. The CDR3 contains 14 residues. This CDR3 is CASSDPRGPTEAFF. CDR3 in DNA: TGTGCCAGCAGTGATCCCCGCGGCCCCACTGAAGCTTTCTTT.

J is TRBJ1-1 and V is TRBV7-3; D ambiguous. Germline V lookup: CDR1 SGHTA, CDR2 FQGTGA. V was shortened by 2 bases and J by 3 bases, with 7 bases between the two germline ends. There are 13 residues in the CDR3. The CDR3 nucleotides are TGTGCCAGCAGCTTAGCAGCGGACACTGAAGCTTTCTTT. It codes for CASSLAADTEAFF.